This entry lists 14 T cell receptor beta chains sequenced from one sample in a study of cytomegalovirus exposure and HLA in healthy donors. Clones were sequenced by immunoSEQ multiplex PCR, and TCRdb holds only the in-frame ones, with some missing. The sample carries 150,000 to 200,000 clones, 85% recorded once. Material: PBMCs. The receptors shown here come from a man aged 18 to 30 in good health and CMV-seropositive.

The rearrangement uses TRBV10-3 and TRBJ1-1, with 7 bases identical to TRBD1. Germline lookup yields CDR1 ENHRY and CDR2 SYGVKD. This CDR3 region has 15 residues. The trim removed 4 bases at V and 8 bases at J, leaving 13 bases unmatched. The CDR3 sequence: CAISGYGTVTSEAFF. The CDR3 region has the DNA TGTGCCATCAGTGGGTATGGGACAGTCACATCGGAAGCTTTCTTT.

V and J are TRBV9 and TRBJ2-1; maybe TRBD1 (5 bases). The V gene's germline CDR1 is SGDLS and CDR2 YYNGEE. The CDR3 has 14 residues. Trimming left V 3 bases short and J 8 bases short, with 15 bases between. The CDR3 nucleotides read TGTGCCAGCAGCGCCACGGTAGGGGAAGATGAGCAGTTCTTC. It translates to CASSATVGEDEQFF. The full variable domain, its missing parts supplied by reference TRBV9 and TRBJ2-1, is DSGVTQTPKHLITATGQRVTLRCSPRSGDLSVYWYQQSLDQGLQFLIQYYNGEERAKGNILERFSAQQFPDLHSELNLSSLELGDSALYFCASSATVGEDEQFFGPGTRLTVL.

J is TRBJ2-1 and V is TRBV6-1, with D perhaps matching TRBD2 (6 bases). The germline V and J ends were trimmed by 4 bases and 0 bases, with 10 bases remaining between them. Germline V lookup: CDR1 MNHNS, CDR2 SASEGT. The CDR3 extends over 15 amino acids. CDR3 sequence: CASSAGGFSYNEQFF. The CDR3 nucleotides are TGTGCCAGCAGTGCCGGGGGTTTCTCCTACAATGAGCAGTTCTTC.

The CDR3 DNA is TGTGCCAGCGATACAAGGGGCTCTGGGGCCAACGTCCTGACTTTC. Amino acid sequence: CASDTRGSGANVLTF. The rearrangement links TRBV28 to TRBJ2-6, with D maybe TRBD1 (5 bases). CDR3 length: 15 residues. Germline V CDR1 and CDR2: MDHEN, SYDVKM. V was pared by 8 bases and J by 0 bases, with 11 bases between.

V gene TRBV7-2 combines with J gene TRBJ2-7; D is unresolved. V was shortened by 1 base and J by 0 bases, with 13 bases between the two germline ends. The germline gives CDR1 SGHTA, CDR2 FQGNSA. The CDR3 totals 16 residues. The CDR3 is CASSLGGGVLSYEQYF. The CDR3 DNA is TGTGCCAGCAGCTTAGGAGGCGGAGTCCTCTCCTACGAGCAGTACTTC.

The gene calls are TRBV5-6 and TRBJ2-5, with D possibly being TRBD2 (6 bases). V lost 2 bases and J lost 1, with 12 bases in between. This CDR3 spans 15 amino acids. CDR1 and CDR2 (germline): SGHDT, YYEEEE. Here the CDR3 reads CASSFGTGVQETQYF. The CDR3 DNA reads TGTGCCAGCAGCTTCGGTACGGGGGTCCAAGAGACCCAGTACTTC.

The rearrangement uses TRBV6-5 and TRBJ1-4, with D hard to call. Per the germline V gene, CDR1 is MNHEY and CDR2 is SVGAGI. The CDR3 runs 15 residues. V gave up 4 bases and J gave up 7 bases, with 16 bases separating them. Here the CDR3 DNA reads TGTGCCAGCAGTTCGCCGATGGAGGGCGGTGAAAAACTGTTTTTT. It codes for CASSSPMEGGEKLFF.

This clone was counted a few times. This rearrangement joins TRBV27 to TRBJ1-2; TRBD1 agrees at 7 bases. This CDR3 comprises 14 residues. V was clipped by 2 bases and J by 7 bases; unmatched bases: 7. Germline V gives CDR1 MNHEY, CDR2 SMNVEV (reference sequence). The CDR3 DNA reads TGTGCCAGCAGTTTACGAGGACAGGTTGGTGGCTACACCTTC. Translated, it gives CASSLRGQVGGYTF.

CDR3 coding DNA: TGTGCCAGCAGCTTAGCACGGGACAGTTCCTACGAGCAGTACTTC. It translates to CASSLARDSSYEQYF. The V call is TRBV7-2, the J call TRBJ2-7; TRBD1 matches at 7 bases. V was pared by 0 bases and J by 1 base, with 3 bases of the junction left unmatched. The CDR3 is made up of 15 amino acids. Germline values: CDR1 SGHTA, CDR2 FQGNSA.

The J gene is TRBJ1-6, the V gene TRBV30; the D gene is possibly TRBD1 (5 bases). V was shortened by 2 bases and J by 0 bases, with 11 bases between the two germline ends. Germline CDR1 reads GTSNPN; CDR2 reads SVGIG (reference sequence). The CDR3 has 16 residues. CDR3 loop: CAWSIGGSSYNSPLHF. The CDR3 DNA follows: TGTGCCTGGAGTATCGGGGGAAGCTCCTATAATTCACCCCTCCACTTT. Together with reference TRBV30 and TRBJ1-6, the CDR3 gives the full variable domain: SQTIHQWPATLVQPVGSPLSLECTVEGTSNPNLYWYRQAAGRGLQLLFYSVGIGQISSEVPQNLSASRPQDRQFILSSKKLLLSDSGFYLCAWSIGGSSYNSPLHFGNGTRLTVT.

The chain combines TRBV2 with TRBJ2-5; D might be TRBD2 (6 bases). V was pared by 2 bases and J by 13 bases, with 14 bases between. Germline loops: CDR1 SNHLY, CDR2 FYNNEI. This CDR3 is built from 12 residues. DNA of the CDR3: TGTGCCAGCAGTGAAATGGAGGGGAACCCGTACTTC. Translated, it gives CASSEMEGNPYF.

Many counts were recorded for this clone. The V call is TRBV6-1, the J call TRBJ2-7, with 10 bases aligning to TRBD2. The CDR3 runs 14 residues. Germline V lookup: CDR1 MNHNS, CDR2 SASEGT. The J segment lost 2 bases and the V segment lost 4 bases, leaving 2 bases of the junction unmatched. CDR3 amino acids: CASSGLAGTYEQYF. The DNA of the CDR3 is TGTGCCAGCAGTGGACTAGCGGGTACCTACGAGCAGTACTTC.

The chain is built from TRBV7-9 and TRBJ1-2, with D possibly TRBD1 on 6 matching bases. CDR1 is SEHNR and CDR2 is FQNEAQ in the germline V gene (reference sequence). With 3 bases removed from V and 0 bases from J, the gap between germline ends came to 14 bases. The CDR3 length is 16 residues. DNA of the CDR3: TGTGCCAGCAGCTTCCTGACAGGCAGAGCTAACTATGGCTACACCTTC. It translates to CASSFLTGRANYGYTF.

This clone has more than one count but fewer than ten. The rearrangement links TRBV27 to TRBJ1-2, with 10 nucleotides matching TRBD1. J was trimmed by 8 bases and V by 6 bases; bases with no gene match: 9. CDR3 length equals 14 residues. CDR1 is MNHEY and CDR2 is SMNVEV in the germline V gene (reference sequence). In nucleotides, the CDR3 is TGTGCCAGCAGAACGACAGGGGGCGCGGAGGGCTACACCTTC. Protein sequence: CASRTTGGAEGYTF.